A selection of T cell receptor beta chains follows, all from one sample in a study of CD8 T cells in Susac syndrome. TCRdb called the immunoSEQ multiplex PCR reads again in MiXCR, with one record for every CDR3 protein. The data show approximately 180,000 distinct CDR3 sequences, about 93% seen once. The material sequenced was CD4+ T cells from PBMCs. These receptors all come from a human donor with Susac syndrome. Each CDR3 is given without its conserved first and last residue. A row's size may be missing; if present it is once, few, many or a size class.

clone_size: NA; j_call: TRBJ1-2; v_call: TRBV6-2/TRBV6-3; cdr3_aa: ASSPLGSPWDYGYT
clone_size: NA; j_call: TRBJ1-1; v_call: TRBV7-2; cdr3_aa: ASSLGGSIAEAF
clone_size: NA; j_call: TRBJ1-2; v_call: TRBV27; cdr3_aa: ASSSFGTAENNGYT
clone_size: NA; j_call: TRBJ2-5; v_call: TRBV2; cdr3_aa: ASNLRLRGEETQY
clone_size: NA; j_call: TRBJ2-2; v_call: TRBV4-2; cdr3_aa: ASSQDVGSGRAGELF
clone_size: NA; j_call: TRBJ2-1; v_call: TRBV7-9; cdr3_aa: ASSQNTGGKNEQF
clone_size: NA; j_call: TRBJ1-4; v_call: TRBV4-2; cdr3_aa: ASSQGQGWEKLF
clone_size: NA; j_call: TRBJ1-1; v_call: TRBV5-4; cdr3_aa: ASSLPGRVNTEAF
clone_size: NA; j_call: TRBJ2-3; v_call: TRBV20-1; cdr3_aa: SATRQVRTDTQY
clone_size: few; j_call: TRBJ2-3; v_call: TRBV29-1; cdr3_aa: SVEEVVGDTQY